A single sample gave rise to the 14 T cell receptor beta chains below, sequenced in a study of T cell repertoires in ileal Crohn's disease. Time point indicated: neoterminal ileum biopsy at postoperative endoscopy, about 6 months after surgery. Only in-frame clones appear in the TCRdb table, and some are missing; sequencing was by immunoSEQ multiplex PCR. Here the sample spans 10,000 to 15,000 clones, roughly 80% being singletons. Sequenced material: ileal tissue. These receptors came from an adult with Crohn's disease.

V and J are TRBV4-1 and TRBJ2-7; TRBD1 might be the D (6 bases). The length of the CDR3 is 14 residues. V was pared by 1 base and J by 4 bases, with 11 bases between. CDR1 MGHRA and CDR2 YSYEKL come from the germline V gene. In nucleotides, the CDR3 is TGCGCCAGCAGCCAAGCCAACACAGGGTACGAGCAGTACTTC. Amino acid sequence: CASSQANTGYEQYF.

CDR3 in amino acids: CASSLRGAIRGSGEQYF. CDR3 nucleotides: TGCGCCAGCAGCTTGCGAGGCGCAATAAGAGGATCCGGCGAGCAGTACTTC. This rearrangement joins TRBV5-1 to TRBJ2-7, with unresolved D. The CDR3 contains 17 residues. Trimming removed 1 base at V and 6 bases at J, with 23 bases between. Germline CDR1 SGHRS, CDR2 YFSETQ.

V is TRBV11-2 and J is TRBJ2-7; 10 bases are a match to TRBD2. Germline CDR1 SGHAT, CDR2 FQNNGV. This CDR3 has 16 amino acids. The V and J ends lost 4 bases and 5 bases, in that order; junction bases with no gene match: 11. The CDR3: CASSSNRLAGEDEQYF. The CDR3 bases are TGTGCCAGCAGCTCTAATAGGCTAGCGGGGGAGGACGAGCAGTACTTC.

The J gene is TRBJ2-3, the V gene TRBV27; 10 bases agree with TRBD2. V shed 6 bases, J shed 0 bases, and the junction held 6 bases outside the gene matches. Germline lookup yields CDR1 MNHEY and CDR2 SMNVEV (reference sequence). The CDR3 covers 16 residues. DNA for the CDR3: TGTGCCAGCAGACCCCTAGCGGGGGAAAGCACAGATACGCAGTATTTT. Its translation: CASRPLAGESTDTQYF.

The chain links TRBV6-5 to TRBJ2-7, with D maybe TRBD2 (6 bases). The CDR3 extends over 13 amino acids. Germline V lookup: CDR1 MNHEY, CDR2 SVGAGI. Deletions cut 2 bases from V and 4 bases from J, with 9 bases between. The CDR3 coding sequence is TGTGCCAGCAGTTACGGGACTGGGTACGAGCAGTACTTC. Protein sequence: CASSYGTGYEQYF.

This chain connects TRBV27 to TRBJ2-7; 11 bases match TRBD2. Germline V gene data show CDR1 as MNHEY and CDR2 as SMNVEV (reference sequence). This CDR3 has 17 amino acids. The J segment lost 5 bases and the V segment lost 0 bases, leaving 9 bases of the junction unmatched. The CDR3 DNA follows: TGTGCCAGCAGTTTATCCACTAGCGGGAGATTAAGAAACGAGCAGTACTTC. This sequence encodes CASSLSTSGRLRNEQYF.

The genes are TRBV28 and TRBJ2-7; 7 bases are shared with TRBD2. Per the germline V gene, CDR1 is MDHEN and CDR2 is SYDVKM. The CDR3 contains 14 residues. V lost 8 bases and J lost 2; bases outside the gene matches: 9. The CDR3, as DNA: TGTGCCAGCGGGGGGAGGGCTCCGACCTACGAGCAGTACTTC. Encoded protein: CASGGRAPTYEQYF.

The chain links TRBV7-2 to TRBJ2-3; TRBD2 aligns across 8 bases. CDR3 length: 15 residues. J gave up 6 bases and V 1 base, and 6 bases lay outside the gene matches. Germline V CDR1 and CDR2: SGHTA, FQGNSA. The CDR3 DNA reads TGTGCCAGCAGCTTAGTCGGGGGGGCTCGGGATACGCAGTATTTT. It is translated as CASSLVGGARDTQYF.

The V gene is TRBV20-1, the J gene TRBJ1-2; D uncertain. CDR1 is DFQATT and CDR2 is SNEGSKA in the germline V gene (reference sequence). V was clipped by 3 bases and J by 4 bases, with 6 bases between them. This CDR3 spans 11 amino acids. CDR3 DNA sequence: TGCAGTGCTAGCCCCCTCTATGGCTACACCTTC. Its translation is CSASPLYGYTF.

The sample holds a few counts of this clone. The chain carries TRBV4-3 and TRBJ2-3; D is uncertain. Germline V gene lookup returns CDR1 LGHNA and CDR2 YSLEER. Trimming removed 3 bases at V and 6 bases at J, with 10 bases between. This CDR3 comprises 13 residues. In nucleotides, the CDR3 is TGCGCCAGCAGCCAGATTTGGGCGGATACGCAGTATTTT. Its protein is CASSQIWADTQYF.

This chain links TRBV7-2 with TRBJ2-5; tentative D call: TRBD1 (6 bases). CDR3 length: 12 amino acids. Trimming took 1 base from V and 14 from J, leaving 14 bases between them. Germline CDR1 is SGHTA and CDR2 is FQGNSA. The CDR3 is CASSLDDRRPYF. CDR3 DNA: TGTGCCAGCAGCTTAGATGACAGGCGACCCTACTTC.

This sequence joins TRBV21-1 and TRBJ2-1; TRBD2 is taken as the D call from the table, unchecked against the DNA. TRBV21-1 is an annotated pseudogene. The CDR3 is made up of 17 amino acids. The CDR3 bases are TGTGCCAGCAGCAAAGCGCCATTTAGCGGGTTAAGGAATGAGCAGTTCTTC. It specifies CASSKAPFSGLRNEQFF.

Concerning this clone: This sample includes further DNA sequences coding for the same CDR3. For the CDR3, the DNA is TGCGCCAGCAGCCCGGGAGGGACCGGGGAGCTGTTTTTT. This codes for CASSPGGTGELFF. The chain employs TRBV5-1 and TRBJ2-2, with 8 bases identical to TRBD2. Germline values: CDR1 SGHRS, CDR2 YFSETQ. The CDR3 is made up of 13 amino acids. With 4 bases clipped from V and 5 bases from J, the junction kept 1 base outside the gene matches.

This clone has a handful of counts. V is TRBV7-9 and J is TRBJ2-7; D gene unclear. This CDR3 region has 14 residues. V was shortened by 2 bases and J by 2 bases, with 10 bases between the two germline ends. The germline CDR1 and CDR2 sequences are SEHNR and FQNEAQ (reference sequence). As DNA, the CDR3 is TGTGCCAGCAGCTTACCCCACAGTCCCTACGAGCAGTACTTC. Its translation: CASSLPHSPYEQYF.